This T cell receptor beta chain was profiled in a study of blood T cell repertoires in COVID-19. This clone is a singleton in its sample. Looked up from germline, CDR1 is MGHDK and CDR2 is SYGVNS. This CDR3 comprises 16 residues. Trimming stripped 1 base from V and 1 base from J, with 10 bases between. Some clones are missing from TCRdb's copy, which holds only in-frame ones; the method was immunoSEQ multiplex PCR. Here the sample spans about 200,000 clones, approximately 80% being singletons. The TCR was taken from a human donor with acute or convalescent COVID-19. The donor label of this sample is uncertain. The V and J genes are TRBV25-1 and TRBJ2-2, with no clear D. The sequencing input was peripheral blood. The DNA for the CDR3 is TGTGCCAGCAGTGAATGGTCTGGCGGGAACACCGGGGAGCTGTTTTTT. Amino acids: CASSEWSGGNTGELFF.